This T cell receptor beta chain was sequenced during a study of cytomegalovirus exposure and HLA in healthy donors. Primers: 60 Vbeta forward and 13 Jbeta reverse. Some clones are missing from TCRdb's copy, which holds only in-frame ones; the method was immunoSEQ multiplex PCR. The sample holds under 200,000 clones, roughly 80% seen once. V lost 0 bases, J lost 2 bases, and 10 bases lay in between. CDR3 size: 15 residues. The V gene's germline CDR1 is LGHNA and CDR2 YSLEER. The gene calls are TRBV4-3 and TRBJ1-1; possible D gene TRBD1, 5 bases. Sequences were obtained from PBMCs. This receptor was identified in a woman between 40 and 50 years old in good health and CMV-seropositive. CDR3 sequence reads: CASSQDPGRNTEAFF. The CDR3 region has the DNA TGCGCCAGCAGCCAAGATCCAGGGCGAAACACTGAAGCTTTCTTT.